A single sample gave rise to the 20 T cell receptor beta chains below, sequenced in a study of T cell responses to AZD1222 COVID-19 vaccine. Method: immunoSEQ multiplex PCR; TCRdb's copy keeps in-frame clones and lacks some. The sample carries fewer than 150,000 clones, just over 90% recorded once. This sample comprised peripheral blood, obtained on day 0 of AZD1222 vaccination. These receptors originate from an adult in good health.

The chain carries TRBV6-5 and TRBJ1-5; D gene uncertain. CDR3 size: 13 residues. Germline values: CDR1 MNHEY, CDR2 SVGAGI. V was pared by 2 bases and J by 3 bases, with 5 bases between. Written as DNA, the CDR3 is TGTGCCAGCAGTTACGGAGTCAATCAGCCCCAGCATTTT. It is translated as CASSYGVNQPQHF.

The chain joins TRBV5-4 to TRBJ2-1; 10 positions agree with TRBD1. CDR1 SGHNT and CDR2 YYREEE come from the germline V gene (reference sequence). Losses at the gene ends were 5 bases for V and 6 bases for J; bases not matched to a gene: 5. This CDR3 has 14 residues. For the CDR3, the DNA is TGTGCCAGCAGGATCCGGACAGGGGGCAATGAGCAGTTCTTC. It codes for CASRIRTGGNEQFF. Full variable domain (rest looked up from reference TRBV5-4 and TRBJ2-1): ETGVTQSPTHLIKTRGQQVTLRCSSQSGHNTVSWYQQALGQGPQFIFQYYREEENGRGNFPPRFSGLQFPNYSSELNVNALELDDSALYLCASRIRTGGNEQFFGPGTRLTVL.

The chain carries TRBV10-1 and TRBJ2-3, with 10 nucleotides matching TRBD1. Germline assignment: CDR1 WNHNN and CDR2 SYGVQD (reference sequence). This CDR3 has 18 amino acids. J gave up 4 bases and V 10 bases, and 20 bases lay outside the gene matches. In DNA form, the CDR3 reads TGCGCCAACACGGGGACAGGGGCCTTGTTTGGGGGCGCAGATACGCAGTATTTT. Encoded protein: CANTGTGALFGGADTQYF.

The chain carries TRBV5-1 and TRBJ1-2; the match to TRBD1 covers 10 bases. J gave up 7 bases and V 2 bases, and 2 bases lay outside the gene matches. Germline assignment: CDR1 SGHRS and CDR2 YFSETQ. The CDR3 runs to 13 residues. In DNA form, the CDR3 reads TGCGCCAGCAGCTTAGACAGGGGGCTTGGCTACACCTTC. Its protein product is CASSLDRGLGYTF.

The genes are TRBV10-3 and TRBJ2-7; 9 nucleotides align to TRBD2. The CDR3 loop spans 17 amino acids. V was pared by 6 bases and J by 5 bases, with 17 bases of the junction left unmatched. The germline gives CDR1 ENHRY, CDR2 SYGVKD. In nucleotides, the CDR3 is TGTGCCATCAGGCCGGGACAGCTAGCGGGACAGTGGAACGAGCAGTACTTC. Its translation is CAIRPGQLAGQWNEQYF.

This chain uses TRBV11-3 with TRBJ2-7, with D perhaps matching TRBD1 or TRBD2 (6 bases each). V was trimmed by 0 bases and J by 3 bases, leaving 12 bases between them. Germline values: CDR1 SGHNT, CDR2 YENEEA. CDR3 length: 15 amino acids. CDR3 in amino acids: CASSLEPGANYEQYF. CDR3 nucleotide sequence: TGTGCCAGCAGCTTAGAACCGGGGGCCAACTACGAGCAGTACTTC.

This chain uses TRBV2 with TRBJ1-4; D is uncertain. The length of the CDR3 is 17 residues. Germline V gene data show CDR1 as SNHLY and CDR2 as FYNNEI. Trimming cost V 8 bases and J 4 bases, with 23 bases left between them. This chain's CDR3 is CASLNGMRGYSNEKLFF. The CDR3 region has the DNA TGTGCCAGCCTCAACGGGATGCGAGGGTACAGTAATGAAAAACTGTTTTTT. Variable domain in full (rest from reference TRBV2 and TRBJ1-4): EPEVTQTPSHQVTQMGQEVILRCVPISNHLYFYWYRQILGQKVEFLVSFYNNEISEKSEIFDDQFSVERPDGSNFTLKIRSTKLEDSAMYFCASLNGMRGYSNEKLFFGSGTQLSVL.

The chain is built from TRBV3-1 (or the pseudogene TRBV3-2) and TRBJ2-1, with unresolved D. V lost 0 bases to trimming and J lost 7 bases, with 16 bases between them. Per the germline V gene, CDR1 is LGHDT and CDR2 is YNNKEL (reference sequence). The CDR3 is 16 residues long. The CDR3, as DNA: TGTGCCAGCAGCCAAGAGAAGGGAATAAAGGTTAATGAGCAGTTCTTC. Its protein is CASSQEKGIKVNEQFF.

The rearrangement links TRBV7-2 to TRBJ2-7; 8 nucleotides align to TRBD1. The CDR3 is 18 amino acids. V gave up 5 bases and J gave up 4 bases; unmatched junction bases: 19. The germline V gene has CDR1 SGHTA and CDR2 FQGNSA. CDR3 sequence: CASSPITARTGRGYEQYF. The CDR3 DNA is TGTGCCAGCAGCCCCATAACTGCCAGGACAGGGAGAGGGTACGAGCAGTACTTC.

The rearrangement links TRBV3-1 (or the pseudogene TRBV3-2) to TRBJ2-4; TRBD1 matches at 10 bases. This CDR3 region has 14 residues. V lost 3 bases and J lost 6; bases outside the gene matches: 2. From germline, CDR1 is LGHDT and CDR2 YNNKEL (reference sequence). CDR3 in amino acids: CASSHGTGVNIQYF. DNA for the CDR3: TGTGCCAGCAGCCACGGGACAGGGGTAAACATTCAGTACTTC.

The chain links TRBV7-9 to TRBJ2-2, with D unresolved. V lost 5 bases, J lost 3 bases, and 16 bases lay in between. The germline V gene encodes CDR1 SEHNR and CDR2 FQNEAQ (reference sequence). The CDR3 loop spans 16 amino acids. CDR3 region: CASSARAQGDTGELFF. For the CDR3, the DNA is TGTGCCAGCAGCGCCCGGGCCCAAGGAGACACCGGGGAGCTGTTTTTT.

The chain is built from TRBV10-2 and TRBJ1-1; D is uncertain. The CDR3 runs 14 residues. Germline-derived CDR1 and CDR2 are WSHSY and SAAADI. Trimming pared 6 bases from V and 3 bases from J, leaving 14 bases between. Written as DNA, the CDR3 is TGCGCCAGCAGCGCTCGGCTCGGGGACACTGAAGCTTTCTTT. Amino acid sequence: CASSARLGDTEAFF.

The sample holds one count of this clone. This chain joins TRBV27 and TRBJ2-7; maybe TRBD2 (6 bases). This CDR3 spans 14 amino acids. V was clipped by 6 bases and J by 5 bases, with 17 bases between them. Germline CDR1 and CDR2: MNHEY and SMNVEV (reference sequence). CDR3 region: CASSLGLLGDEQYF. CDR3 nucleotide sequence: TGTGCCAGCAGCCTGGGACTCCTCGGGGACGAGCAGTACTTC.

The CDR3 region is CASWGAREDEQFF. The CDR3 DNA follows: TGTGCCAGTTGGGGGGCTCGGGAGGATGAGCAGTTCTTC. The genes are TRBV2 and TRBJ2-1; D is perhaps TRBD2 (7 bases). The CDR3 length is 13 residues. Germline V gene sequence: CDR1 SNHLY, CDR2 FYNNEI. Trimming pared 9 bases from V and 8 bases from J, leaving 17 bases between.

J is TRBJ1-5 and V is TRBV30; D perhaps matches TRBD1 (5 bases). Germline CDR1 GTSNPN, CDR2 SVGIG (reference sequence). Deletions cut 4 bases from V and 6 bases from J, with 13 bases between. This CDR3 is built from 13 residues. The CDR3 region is CAWTSGGGQPQHF. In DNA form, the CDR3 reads TGTGCCTGGACTTCGGGGGGGGGTCAGCCCCAGCATTTT.

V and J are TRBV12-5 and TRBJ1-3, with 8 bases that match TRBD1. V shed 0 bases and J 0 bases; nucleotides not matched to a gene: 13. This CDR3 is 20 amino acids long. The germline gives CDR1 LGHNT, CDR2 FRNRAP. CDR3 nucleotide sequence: TGTGCTAGTGGTTTGGTCCTCTCTTTACCGACAGGGGACTCTGGAAACACCATATATTTT. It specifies CASGLVLSLPTGDSGNTIYF.

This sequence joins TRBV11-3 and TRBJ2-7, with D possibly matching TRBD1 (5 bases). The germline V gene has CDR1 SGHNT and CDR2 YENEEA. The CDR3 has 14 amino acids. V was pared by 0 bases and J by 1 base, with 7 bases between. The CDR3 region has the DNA TGTGCCAGCAGCTTAGAGCCAGGGTCCTACGAGCAGTACTTC. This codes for CASSLEPGSYEQYF. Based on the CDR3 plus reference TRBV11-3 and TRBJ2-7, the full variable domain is EAGVVQSPRYKIIEKKQPVAFWCNPISGHNTLYWYLQNLGQGPELLIRYENEEAVDDSQLPKDRFSAERLKGVDSTLKIQPAELGDSAVYLCASSLEPGSYEQYFGPGTRLTVT.

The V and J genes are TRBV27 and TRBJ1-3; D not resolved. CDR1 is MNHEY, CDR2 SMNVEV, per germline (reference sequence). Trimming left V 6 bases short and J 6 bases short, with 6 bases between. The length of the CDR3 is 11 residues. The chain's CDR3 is CASREENTIYF. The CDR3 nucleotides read TGTGCCAGCAGGGAGGAAAACACCATATATTTT.

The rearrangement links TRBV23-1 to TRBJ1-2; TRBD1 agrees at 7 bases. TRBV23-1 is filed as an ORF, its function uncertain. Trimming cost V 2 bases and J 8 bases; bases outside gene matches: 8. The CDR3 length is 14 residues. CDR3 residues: CASSQRQGEYGYTF. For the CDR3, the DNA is TGCGCCAGCAGTCAACGACAGGGAGAGTACGGCTACACCTTC.

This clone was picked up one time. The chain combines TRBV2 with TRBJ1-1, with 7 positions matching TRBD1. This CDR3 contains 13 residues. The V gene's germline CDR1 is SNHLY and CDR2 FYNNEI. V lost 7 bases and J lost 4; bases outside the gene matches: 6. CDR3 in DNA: TGTGCCAGCAATAGACAGGGTGGCACTGAAGCTTTCTTT. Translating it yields CASNRQGGTEAFF.